The clone carrying this T cell receptor beta chain was found many times. Its target is not known. Using unique molecular identifiers, the investigators prepared the TCRbeta library. MiXCR, run by TCRdb on the PCR reads, gives a single entry per CDR3 protein. This table has 150,000 to 250,000 distinct CDR3 sequences, 6.3% appearing once. The CDR3 runs to 15 residues. Germline trimming cut 5 bases from V and 4 bases from J; bases unmatched to any gene: 5. CDR1 is SGHTA, CDR2 FQGTGA, per germline. These data are taken from a study of T-cell reconstitution after alpha-beta-depleted transplantation in children. Study-level results: Approximately two months post-transplant, alpha-beta T cells reportedly originated from several hundred expanded graft clones. By one year post-transplant, T-cell counts and diversity largely arose from T cells that were newly produced.

The sample in question was PBMCs, obtained before TCRalphabeta/CD19-depleted stem cell transplant. The sequence was collected from a girl under three years old with combined immunodeficiency, due to receive a stem cell transplant. This rearrangement joins TRBV7-3 to TRBJ2-1; TRBD1 agrees at 10 bases. CDR3 protein: CASSPGTGVYNEQFF. CDR3 sequence (DNA): TGTGCCAGCAGCCCCGGGACAGGGGTTTACAATGAGCAGTTCTTC.